These 30 T cell receptor beta chains were all obtained from the same sample, sequenced in a study of control samples from healthy donors and cancer patients. The repertoire was sequenced with immunoSEQ multiplex PCR; TCRdb's copy has only in-frame clones and lacks some. The sample carries 120,000 to 150,000 clones, 91% recorded once. Sequenced input: blood. The receptors here all came from a man between 25 and 39 years old in good health.

This chain uses TRBV5-1 with TRBJ2-4, with D unclear. CDR1 and CDR2 from the germline V gene are SGHRS and YFSETQ. CDR3 length equals 14 residues. V was cut by 0 bases and J by 0 bases, with 4 bases left in between. CDR3 in amino acids: CASSLGVAKNIQYF. The DNA of the CDR3 is TGCGCCAGCAGCTTGGGGGTAGCCAAAAACATTCAGTACTTC.

V usage is TRBV28 and J usage is TRBJ2-7; 8 bases align to TRBD1. Trimming removed 4 bases from V and 2 bases from J; junction bases left unmatched: 7. Germline loops: CDR1 MDHEN, CDR2 SYDVKM. The CDR3 has 15 residues. The CDR3, as DNA: TGTGCCAGCAGTTACGGAGACAGGGGAACCTACGAGCAGTACTTC. Translation: CASSYGDRGTYEQYF.

This clone appeared a few times. The chain joins TRBV27 to TRBJ2-7; 8 positions match TRBD1. Germline-derived CDR1 and CDR2 are MNHEY and SMNVEV (reference sequence). V was clipped by 6 bases and J by 0 bases; unmatched bases: 4. The CDR3 consists of 14 residues. DNA of the CDR3: TGTGCCAGCAGGGGACAGGTCGGCTCCTACGAGCAGTACTTC. Residues: CASRGQVGSYEQYF.

This clone showed up just once. The rearrangement links TRBV7-3 to TRBJ2-1; TRBD2 agrees at 10 bases. This CDR3 spans 17 amino acids. The trim removed 5 bases at V and 7 bases at J, leaving 14 bases unmatched. Germline CDR1 reads SGHTA; CDR2 reads FQGTGA. The CDR3: CASSPRVAGGFGNEQFF. Written as DNA, the CDR3 is TGTGCCAGCAGCCCCCGGGTAGCGGGGGGCTTCGGGAATGAGCAGTTCTTC.

The genes are TRBV27 and TRBJ1-2; tentative D call: TRBD1 (6 bases). V was clipped by 0 bases and J by 8 bases, with 13 bases between them. This CDR3 contains 14 residues. Germline lookup yields CDR1 MNHEY and CDR2 SMNVEV (reference sequence). CDR3 coding DNA: TGTGCCAGCAGTTTATCCGCCGGCACAGGGGGCTACACCTTC. Translation: CASSLSAGTGGYTF.

This clone has a single count. V and J are TRBV15 and TRBJ1-4, with 7 bases aligning to TRBD1. Germline CDR1 and CDR2: LNHNV and YYDKDF (reference sequence). The V segment lost 1 base and the J segment 7 bases; nucleotides outside the gene matches: 3. This CDR3 contains 14 residues. DNA of the CDR3: TGTGCCACCAGCAGAGGACAGGGAGGTGAAAAACTGTTTTTT. It codes for CATSRGQGGEKLFF.

The J gene is TRBJ2-7, the V gene TRBV27; D may be TRBD2 (6 bases). Trimming took off 0 bases at V and 2 bases at J, with 17 bases between the two ends. This CDR3 region has 17 residues. CDR1 and CDR2 from the germline V gene are MNHEY and SMNVEV (reference sequence). The CDR3 here is CASSLSGGSPLTYEQYF. The CDR3 DNA reads as TGTGCCAGCAGTTTATCAGGAGGGAGTCCCCTGACCTACGAGCAGTACTTC.

This rearrangement joins TRBV7-2 to TRBJ2-7, with 12 bases that match TRBD2. From germline, CDR1 is SGHTA and CDR2 FQGNSA. Trimming at V came to 1 base and at J to 6 bases, leaving 4 bases not matched to a gene. CDR3 length equals 15 residues. The CDR3 protein is CASSLGLAGAGEQYF. The CDR3 DNA follows: TGTGCCAGCAGCTTAGGACTAGCGGGGGCGGGCGAGCAGTACTTC.

About this clone itself: Other DNA sequences of this sample code for an identical CDR3. This chain connects TRBV5-1 to TRBJ2-1; D perhaps matches TRBD2 (7 bases). Looked up from germline, CDR1 is SGHRS and CDR2 is YFSETQ. V was trimmed by 5 bases and J by 0 bases, leaving 12 bases between them. The CDR3 covers 15 residues. The CDR3 is CASSEGGSSYNEQFF. As DNA, the CDR3 is TGCGCCAGCAGTGAGGGGGGGAGCTCCTACAATGAGCAGTTCTTC.

This chain joins TRBV6-1 and TRBJ1-1; 10 bases fit TRBD1. Germline values: CDR1 MNHNS, CDR2 SASEGT. The CDR3 totals 15 residues. The V and J ends lost 8 bases and 6 bases, in that order; junction bases with no gene match: 12. CDR3 DNA sequence: TGTGCCAGCTCTGGACAGGGGGGGTTTTTGTCTGAAGCTTTCTTT. Encoded protein: CASSGQGGFLSEAFF.

The V gene is TRBV29-1, the J gene TRBJ2-7; D perhaps matches TRBD2 (5 bases). This CDR3 contains 13 residues. Per the germline V gene, CDR1 is SQVTM and CDR2 is ANQGSEA. The V end lost 3 bases, the J end lost 1 base, and 10 bases lay between the germline ends. The CDR3 loop reads CSVEREGSYEQYF. CDR3 coding DNA: TGCAGCGTTGAGAGAGAGGGATCCTACGAGCAGTACTTC.

The J gene is TRBJ1-2, the V gene TRBV5-1; no clear D. Trimming pared 3 bases from V and 4 bases from J, leaving 13 bases between. The CDR3 is 14 amino acids. From germline, CDR1 is SGHRS and CDR2 YFSETQ. The CDR3 sequence: CASSSNREGYGYTF. CDR3 nucleotide sequence: TGCGCCAGCAGCTCCAACCGGGAGGGCTATGGCTACACCTTC.

The genes are TRBV2 and TRBJ2-3; 9 bases agree with TRBD2. The V segment lost 8 bases and the J segment 6 bases; nucleotides outside the gene matches: 12. CDR1 and CDR2 from the germline V gene are SNHLY and FYNNEI. This CDR3 contains 15 residues. The CDR3 reads CASVEIAGAVDTQYF. CDR3 nucleotides: TGTGCCAGCGTCGAGATAGCGGGGGCTGTGGATACGCAGTATTTT.

V usage is TRBV30 and J usage is TRBJ1-4; 9 bases agree with TRBD1. CDR3 size: 14 residues. Germline CDR1 reads GTSNPN; CDR2 reads SVGIG (reference sequence). V lost 8 bases, J lost 5 bases, and 9 bases stayed unmatched. CDR3 nucleotides: TGTGCCGGAGAAGGACAGGGGAGGAATGAAAAACTGTTTTTT. It encodes CAGEGQGRNEKLFF.

V gene TRBV14 combines with J gene TRBJ1-1; D gene uncertain. The CDR3 totals 15 residues. The V and J ends lost 4 bases and 0 bases respectively, with 12 bases between them. Germline CDR1 is SGHDN and CDR2 is FVKESK. For the CDR3, the DNA is TGTGCCAGCAGCCGGCTTCTTTTAGTGAACACTGAAGCTTTCTTT. Protein product: CASSRLLLVNTEAFF.

The rearrangement joins TRBV30 to TRBJ1-5, with D unresolved. CDR1 and CDR2 (germline): GTSNPN, SVGIG (reference sequence). Between the trimmed V and J ends, which lost 1 base and 1 base, there was a span of 11 bases. The CDR3 runs 15 residues. CDR3 DNA sequence: TGTGCCTGGAGTGCGGAAGGGTGGAGCAATCAGCCCCAGCATTTT. Its protein is CAWSAEGWSNQPQHF.

The chain has TRBV29-1 and TRBJ1-5; D is ambiguous. Trimming took off 4 bases at V and 0 bases at J, with 7 bases between the two ends. The CDR3 spans 13 residues. The germline V gene encodes CDR1 SQVTM and CDR2 ANQGSEA. The CDR3 protein is CSVAGISNQPQHF. CDR3 in DNA: TGCAGCGTTGCAGGAATTAGCAATCAGCCCCAGCATTTT.

The chain uses TRBV30 and TRBJ1-5; maybe TRBD1 (6 bases). The CDR3 sequence is 14 residues long. V was clipped by 2 bases and J by 2 bases, with 10 bases between them. CDR1 and CDR2 (germline): GTSNPN, SVGIG (reference sequence). CDR3 bases: TGTGCCTGGAGTATAGGGGGTGGCAATCAGCCCCAGCATTTT. Protein sequence: CAWSIGGGNQPQHF.

The gene calls are TRBV13 and TRBJ2-2; weak D call: TRBD1 (6 bases). Trimming pared 2 bases from V and 5 bases from J, leaving 12 bases between. This CDR3 is built from 15 residues. Germline V gene lookup returns CDR1 PRHDT and CDR2 FYEKMQ (reference sequence). The chain's CDR3 is CASSLTAGQTGELFF. CDR3 bases: TGTGCCAGCAGCTTAACAGCAGGACAGACCGGGGAGCTGTTTTTT.

This sequence joins TRBV5-1 and TRBJ2-1; a possible D gene is TRBD1 (6 bases). Trimming took 3 bases from V and 2 from J, leaving 15 bases between them. This CDR3 region has 16 residues. The V gene's germline CDR1 is SGHRS and CDR2 YFSETQ. This chain's CDR3 is CASSSTGPPPYNEQFF. As DNA, the CDR3 is TGCGCCAGCAGCTCGACAGGACCACCCCCCTACAATGAGCAGTTCTTC.

This clone was counted a single time. The same CDR3 arises from other DNA sequences in this sample as well. The chain carries TRBV9 and TRBJ1-2; no clear D. Germline values: CDR1 SGDLS, CDR2 YYNGEE. The CDR3 is 14 amino acids. V was clipped by 0 bases and J by 0 bases, with 6 bases between them. As DNA, the CDR3 is TGTGCCAGCAGCGTAGGACGGGCTAACTATGGCTACACCTTC. It yields the protein CASSVGRANYGYTF.

CDR3 region: CASSYSHDNTEAFF. DNA for the CDR3: TGTGCCAGCAGTTACTCGCACGACAACACTGAAGCTTTCTTT. The rearrangement uses TRBV6-5 and TRBJ1-1; D unclear. The CDR3 runs to 14 residues. Germline-derived CDR1 and CDR2 are MNHEY and SVGAGI. Trimming took off 0 bases at V and 2 bases at J, with 7 bases between the two ends.

This chain uses TRBV7-2 with TRBJ2-7; 7 bases agree with TRBD1. The CDR3 has 14 residues. J lost 2 bases, V lost 3 bases, and 4 bases had no gene match. Germline CDR1 is SGHTA and CDR2 is FQGNSA. The CDR3 region has the DNA TGTGCCAGCAGCTTCCGAGGGACAGCCTACGAGCAGTACTTC. Its translation is CASSFRGTAYEQYF.

The count of this clone is one. This chain connects TRBV11-2 to TRBJ2-1; D is possibly TRBD1 (8 bases). V lost 6 bases to trimming and J lost 0 bases, with 12 bases between them. Germline V gene lookup returns CDR1 SGHAT and CDR2 FQNNGV. CDR3 length: 15 amino acids. CDR3 amino acids: CASRQGGSSYNEQFF. The CDR3 DNA follows: TGTGCCAGCAGACAGGGGGGGAGCTCCTACAATGAGCAGTTCTTC.

The V and J genes are TRBV11-2 and TRBJ1-2; the match to TRBD1 covers 9 bases. CDR1 is SGHAT, CDR2 FQNNGV, per germline. This CDR3 is built from 15 residues. V lost 5 bases and J lost 1; bases outside the gene matches: 5. The CDR3 nucleotides are TGTGCCAGCAGCCACTACAGGGGGCTTAACTATGGCTACACCTTC. The encoded protein is CASSHYRGLNYGYTF.

V gene TRBV2 combines with J gene TRBJ2-1, with D possibly being TRBD2 (5 bases). The germline V and J ends were trimmed by 3 bases and 5 bases, with 11 bases remaining between them. The germline CDR1 and CDR2 sequences are SNHLY and FYNNEI. This CDR3 comprises 14 residues. Written as DNA, the CDR3 is TGTGCCAGCAGTGAGGGGAGAGGGAACAATGAGCAGTTCTTC. It is translated as CASSEGRGNNEQFF.

V is TRBV27 and J is TRBJ2-3; 7 nucleotides align to TRBD2. The CDR3 consists of 15 residues. Trimming took 6 bases from V and 2 from J; bases not matched to a gene: 8. From germline, CDR1 is MNHEY and CDR2 SMNVEV (reference sequence). The CDR3 loop reads CASSPLATDTDTQYF. As DNA, the CDR3 is TGTGCCAGCAGCCCACTAGCGACAGACACAGATACGCAGTATTTT.

This rearrangement joins TRBV27 to TRBJ2-7, with 8 positions matching TRBD1. The CDR3 has 15 amino acids. After removal of 5 bases from V and 4 bases from J, the junction contained 10 bases not matched to a gene. Germline CDR1 and CDR2: MNHEY and SMNVEV (reference sequence). The CDR3 reads CASSPGQGKSYEQYF. The CDR3 nucleotides read TGTGCCAGCAGTCCTGGACAGGGAAAATCGTACGAGCAGTACTTC.

Only a few counts were recorded for this clone. Here the CDR3 DNA reads TGTGCAAGTCGCTTAGTAGGAGCGGGGGGTGAGCAGTTCTTC. Protein sequence: CASRLVGAGGEQFF. V gene TRBV12-2 combines with J gene TRBJ2-1; the D call of TRBD2 is as the table states it, not checked on the DNA. TRBV12-2 is termed a pseudogene. This CDR3 is built from 14 residues.

The J gene is TRBJ1-5, the V gene TRBV18; D is unclear. Germline V gene data show CDR1 as KGHSH and CDR2 as LQKENI. The CDR3 loop spans 12 amino acids. The V and J ends lost 0 bases and 5 bases respectively, with 2 bases between them. CDR3: CASSPPDQPQHF. The CDR3 DNA reads TGTGCCAGCTCACCACCGGATCAGCCCCAGCATTTT.